These T cell receptor beta chains were read from a single sample in a study of blood T cell repertoires in COVID-19. Using immunoSEQ multiplex PCR, the repertoire was profiled, and TCRdb retains in-frame clones only, with some absent. The sample shows over 150,000 clones, 78% of them seen only once. The source material was peripheral blood. The source of these receptors is an elderly man with acute or convalescent COVID-19. The CDR3 runs from the conserved cysteine through the conserved F or W. The D gene is left open where the match is weak. Rows give clone size only sometimes, using once, few, many, or a class for an expanded clone.

clone size: .
J gene: TRBJ1-3
V gene: TRBV10-3
D gene: .
CDR3 protein: CAISESTGSGRSGNTIYF
CDR3 DNA: TGTGCCATCAGTGAGTCGACAGGTTCTGGCCGCTCTGGAAACACCATATATTTT

clone size: .
J gene: TRBJ2-3
V gene: TRBV7-6
D gene: TRBD1
CDR3 protein: CASSPRDRGLDTQYF
CDR3 DNA: TGTGCCAGCAGCCCCCGGGACAGGGGTTTAGATACGCAGTATTTT

clone size: once
J gene: TRBJ2-1
V gene: TRBV3-1/TRBV3-2
D gene: TRBD1
CDR3 protein: CATGTDAEQFF
CDR3 DNA: TGTGCTACCGGGACAGACGCTGAGCAGTTCTTC

clone size: .
J gene: TRBJ1-2
V gene: TRBV5-1
D gene: TRBD1
CDR3 protein: CASSYGTGINYGYTF
CDR3 DNA: TGCGCCAGCAGCTACGGGACAGGGATTAACTATGGCTACACCTTC

clone size: .
J gene: TRBJ1-1
V gene: TRBV6-5
D gene: .
CDR3 protein: CASSRVLGDTEAFF
CDR3 DNA: TGTGCCAGCAGTAGGGTCCTCGGGGACACTGAAGCTTTCTTT

clone size: .
J gene: TRBJ2-2
V gene: TRBV7-2
D gene: .
CDR3 protein: CASSPTGKGTGELFF
CDR3 DNA: TGTGCCAGCAGCCCAACAGGGAAGGGCACCGGGGAGCTGTTTTTT

clone size: .
J gene: TRBJ1-1
V gene: TRBV5-4
D gene: .
CDR3 protein: CASSSGVLEEAFF
CDR3 DNA: TGTGCCAGCAGCTCCGGCGTCTTGGAGGAGGCTTTCTTT

clone size: .
J gene: TRBJ1-6
V gene: TRBV5-6
D gene: TRBD1
CDR3 protein: CASRPGLRGQGDSPLHF
CDR3 DNA: TGTGCCAGCAGACCCGGTTTAAGGGGGCAGGGGGATTCACCCCTCCACTTT

clone size: .
J gene: TRBJ1-1
V gene: TRBV3-1/TRBV3-2
D gene: TRBD1
CDR3 protein: CASSQGWTGNTEAFF
CDR3 DNA: TGTGCCAGCAGCCAAGGTTGGACAGGGAACACTGAAGCTTTCTTT

clone size: .
J gene: TRBJ1-6
V gene: TRBV5-1
D gene: TRBD1
CDR3 protein: CASSQGQGRNSPLHF
CDR3 DNA: TGCGCCAGCAGCCAAGGACAGGGTAGGAATTCACCCCTCCACTTT

clone size: .
J gene: TRBJ1-1
V gene: TRBV28
D gene: .
CDR3 protein: CASSLGHTEAFF
CDR3 DNA: TGTGCCAGCAGTCTCGGTCACACTGAAGCTTTCTTT

clone size: .
J gene: TRBJ2-3
V gene: TRBV7-2
D gene: .
CDR3 protein: CASSTDSSTDTQYF
CDR3 DNA: TGTGCCAGCAGTACTGACAGCAGCACAGATACGCAGTATTTT

clone size: .
J gene: TRBJ2-1
V gene: TRBV7-8
D gene: .
CDR3 protein: CASSPERIQGNEQFF
CDR3 DNA: TGTGCCAGCAGCCCCGAGAGGATACAGGGAAATGAGCAGTTCTTC

clone size: .
J gene: TRBJ2-5
V gene: TRBV7-9
D gene: TRBD1
CDR3 protein: CASSWTGGETQYF
CDR3 DNA: TGTGCCAGCAGCTGGACAGGGGGTGAGACCCAGTACTTC

clone size: .
J gene: TRBJ2-7
V gene: TRBV5-4
D gene: .
CDR3 protein: CASSLWQGSDEQYF
CDR3 DNA: TGTGCCAGCAGCTTGTGGCAGGGGAGCGACGAGCAGTACTTC

clone size: .
J gene: TRBJ1-2
V gene: TRBV12-3/TRBV12-4
D gene: .
CDR3 protein: CASSLDSGYTF
CDR3 DNA: TGTGCCAGCAGTTTAGACAGTGGCTACACCTTC

clone size: .
J gene: TRBJ1-2
V gene: TRBV28
D gene: TRBD1
CDR3 protein: CASSFGWGTGGIGSQGYTF
CDR3 DNA: TGTGCCAGCAGCTTTGGTTGGGGGACAGGGGGCATCGGGTCTCAGGGCTACACCTTC

clone size: .
J gene: TRBJ2-7
V gene: TRBV7-2
D gene: TRBD1
CDR3 protein: CASSLHRGEQYF
CDR3 DNA: TGTGCCAGCAGCCTCCACAGGGGCGAGCAGTACTTC

clone size: .
J gene: TRBJ2-7
V gene: TRBV11-3
D gene: TRBD2
CDR3 protein: CASSSRGLAGPYEQYF
CDR3 DNA: TGTGCCAGCAGCTCCAGGGGACTAGCGGGACCCTACGAGCAGTACTTC

clone size: .
J gene: TRBJ2-5
V gene: TRBV6-5
D gene: .
CDR3 protein: CASSTDRLHGTQYF
CDR3 DNA: TGTGCCAGCAGTACCGACAGGCTACACGGGACCCAGTACTTC

clone size: .
J gene: TRBJ2-5
V gene: TRBV3-1/TRBV3-2
D gene: TRBD2
CDR3 protein: CASSQDRLAGDPYQETQYF
CDR3 DNA: TGTGCCAGCAGCCAAGATAGGCTAGCGGGGGACCCGTACCAAGAGACCCAGTACTTC

clone size: .
J gene: TRBJ2-6
V gene: TRBV6-4
D gene: TRBD2
CDR3 protein: CASSDPDSGALSGANVLTF
CDR3 DNA: TGTGCCAGCAGTGACCCAGATAGCGGGGCCCTCTCTGGGGCCAACGTCCTGACTTTC

clone size: .
J gene: TRBJ1-6
V gene: TRBV4-1
D gene: TRBD1
CDR3 protein: CASSQDIGQGNSPLHF
CDR3 DNA: TGCGCCAGCAGCCAAGATATAGGACAGGGAAATTCACCCCTCCACTTT

clone size: once
J gene: TRBJ2-7
V gene: TRBV7-9
D gene: .
CDR3 protein: CASSLASLLYEQYF
CDR3 DNA: TGTGCCAGCAGCTTAGCGAGCCTACTCTACGAGCAGTACTTC

clone size: once
J gene: TRBJ1-1
V gene: TRBV3-1/TRBV3-2
D gene: TRBD1
CDR3 protein: CASSQEPTGAGEAFF
CDR3 DNA: TGTGCCAGCAGCCAAGAGCCTACAGGGGCGGGTGAAGCTTTCTTT

clone size: .
J gene: TRBJ1-2
V gene: TRBV2
D gene: TRBD1
CDR3 protein: CASWFGQANYGYTF
CDR3 DNA: TGTGCCAGCTGGTTCGGACAGGCAAACTATGGCTACACCTTC

clone size: .
J gene: TRBJ1-2
V gene: TRBV30
D gene: .
CDR3 protein: CAWRVSGTKYPHGYTF
CDR3 DNA: TGTGCCTGGAGGGTTTCCGGGACAAAGTACCCCCATGGCTACACCTTC

clone size: few
J gene: TRBJ2-1
V gene: TRBV11-2
D gene: TRBD2
CDR3 protein: CASSLVSGGHGEQFF
CDR3 DNA: TGTGCCAGCAGCTTAGTGTCGGGGGGGCACGGTGAGCAGTTCTTC

clone size: .
J gene: TRBJ2-1
V gene: TRBV24-1
D gene: TRBD2
CDR3 protein: CATSDATSVSYNEQFF
CDR3 DNA: TGTGCCACCAGTGATGCGACTAGCGTATCCTACAATGAGCAGTTCTTC

clone size: few
J gene: TRBJ2-7
V gene: TRBV18
D gene: TRBD1
CDR3 protein: CASSPLGQGRHEQYF
CDR3 DNA: TGTGCCAGCTCACCATTGGGACAGGGTCGTCACGAGCAGTACTTC

clone size: .
J gene: TRBJ1-2
V gene: TRBV19
D gene: .
CDR3 protein: CASSRDTSGTYGYTF
CDR3 DNA: TGTGCCAGTAGTAGGGACACCTCGGGAACCTATGGCTACACCTTC

clone size: few
J gene: TRBJ1-6
V gene: TRBV6-1
D gene: .
CDR3 protein: CASSEFHRTFNSPLHF
CDR3 DNA: TGTGCCAGCAGTGAATTTCACAGGACCTTTAATTCACCCCTCCACTTT

clone size: .
J gene: TRBJ1-5
V gene: TRBV20-1
D gene: TRBD1
CDR3 protein: CSASNRDRGSSSNQPQHF
CDR3 DNA: TGCAGTGCTAGTAACCGGGACAGGGGGTCTAGTAGCAATCAGCCCCAGCATTTT

clone size: .
J gene: TRBJ2-2
V gene: TRBV11-2
D gene: .
CDR3 protein: CASSLGGAGTGELFF
CDR3 DNA: TGTGCCAGCAGCTTGGGCGGGGCCGGCACCGGGGAGCTGTTTTTT

clone size: .
J gene: TRBJ1-6
V gene: TRBV12-3/TRBV12-4
D gene: .
CDR3 protein: CASSRDNSPLHF
CDR3 DNA: TGTGCCAGCAGTCGCGATAATTCACCCCTCCACTTT

clone size: few
J gene: TRBJ2-3
V gene: TRBV7-9
D gene: .
CDR3 protein: CASSTDLPTQYF
CDR3 DNA: TGTGCCAGCAGCACAGATCTGCCTACGCAGTATTTT

clone size: few
J gene: TRBJ1-2
V gene: TRBV12-1
D gene: .
CDR3 protein: CASSPTAPHFYGYTF
CDR3 DNA: TGTGCCAGCAGCCCAACTGCCCCGCACTTCTATGGCTACACCTTC

clone size: .
J gene: TRBJ2-4
V gene: TRBV19
D gene: TRBD1
CDR3 protein: CASSPWTGVGNIQYF
CDR3 DNA: TGTGCCAGTAGTCCTTGGACAGGGGTTGGAAACATTCAGTACTTC

clone size: few
J gene: TRBJ1-2
V gene: TRBV2
D gene: TRBD1
CDR3 protein: CASKVQGAGYTF
CDR3 DNA: TGTGCCAGCAAGGTACAGGGGGCTGGCTACACCTTC

clone size: .
J gene: TRBJ1-5
V gene: TRBV15
D gene: TRBD1
CDR3 protein: CATSRGDGTGVWMSNQPQHF
CDR3 DNA: TGTGCCACCAGCAGAGGGGACGGGACAGGGGTGTGGATGAGCAATCAGCCCCAGCATTTT